This TCR beta chain was recovered during a study of blood T cell repertoires in COVID-19. TCRdb's table, derived via immunoSEQ multiplex PCR, lists solely in-frame clones and lacks some. The sample records some 180,000 clones, around 82% being singletons. The CDR3 spans 17 residues. The V and J ends lost 2 bases and 4 bases, in that order; junction bases with no gene match: 13. CDR1 and CDR2 from the germline V gene are GTSNPN and SVGIG (reference sequence). The sample consisted of PBMCs or T cells enriched from blood (not recorded which). This chain links TRBV30 with TRBJ2-3; the match to TRBD2 covers 9 bases. This clonotype originated in a woman aged 55-69 years with acute COVID-19. Here the CDR3 reads CAWSHGYSAGGADTQYF. CDR3 in DNA: TGTGCCTGGAGTCACGGATATAGCGCGGGAGGGGCAGATACGCAGTATTTT. Full variable domain (rest looked up from reference TRBV30 and TRBJ2-3): SQTIHQWPATLVQPVGSPLSLECTVEGTSNPNLYWYRQAAGRGLQLLFYSVGIGQISSEVPQNLSASRPQDRQFILSSKKLLLSDSGFYLCAWSHGYSAGGADTQYFGPGTRLTVL.